This T cell receptor (beta chain) was observed in a study of cytomegalovirus exposure and HLA in healthy donors. Study-wide results and caveats: Segments of the TCR beta V type were, in most cases, productive about 87% or about 30% of the time in an earlier analysis. An ancestry cluster, one associated with Asian ancestry, reportedly showed fewer N-insertions than the roughly 670-donor mean in a later analysis. A later analysis linked a missense DCLRE1C variant to TCR beta V- and J-gene trimming.

Regarding donors, all were healthy bone marrow donors. This clone has a handful of counts. The antigen remains unidentified. The primer mix had 60 Vbeta and 13 Jbeta primers. Profiling relied on immunoSEQ multiplex PCR, and the TCRdb table lists in-frame clones only, not all of them. The data contain under 130,000 clones, approximately 69% of them singletons. Losses at the gene ends were 7 bases for V and 2 bases for J; bases not matched to a gene: 11. Germline lookup yields CDR1 LNHDA and CDR2 SQIVND (reference sequence). This CDR3 is 16 amino acids long. The sequenced material came from PBMCs. The chain joins TRBV19 to TRBJ2-1, with 7 bases aligning to TRBD1. This clonotype was obtained from a man aged 25 to 45 in good health and CMV-seronegative. The CDR3 DNA sequence: TGTGCCAGTACCCCAGACAGGGCGCGACCCTACAATGAGCAGTTCTTC. Protein: CASTPDRARPYNEQFF.